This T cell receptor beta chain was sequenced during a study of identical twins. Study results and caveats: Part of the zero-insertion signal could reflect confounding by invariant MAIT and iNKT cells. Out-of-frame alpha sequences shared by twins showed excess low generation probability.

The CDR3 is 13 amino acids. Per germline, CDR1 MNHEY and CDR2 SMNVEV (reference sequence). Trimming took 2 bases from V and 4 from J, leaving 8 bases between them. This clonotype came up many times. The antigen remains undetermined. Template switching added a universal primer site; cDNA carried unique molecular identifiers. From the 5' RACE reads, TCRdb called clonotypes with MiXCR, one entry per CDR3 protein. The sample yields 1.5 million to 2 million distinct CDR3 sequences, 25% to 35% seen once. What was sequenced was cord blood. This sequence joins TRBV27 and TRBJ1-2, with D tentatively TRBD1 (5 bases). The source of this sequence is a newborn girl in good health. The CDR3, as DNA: TGTGCCAGCAGTTTAGACAGCCGCTATGGCTACACCTTC. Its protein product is CASSLDSRYGYTF.